The 30 T cell receptor beta chains below come from one sample, sequenced in a study of T cells in Graves' hyperthyroidism and ophthalmopathy. From RNA transcripts, TCR beta CDR3 regions were amplified. First-round RT-PCR targeting the TCR CDR3 was performed with the HTBI primer set. TCRdb re-called the multiplex PCR reads through MiXCR, storing one row per CDR3 protein. The sample gives 250,000 to 400,000 distinct CDR3 sequences, about 13% of which show up once; 30% to 40% is in the top ten. Sequencing was done on a sample of blood. The receptors were gathered from a woman between 40 and 55 years old with Graves' ophthalmopathy.

In this sample, this clonotype turned up a few times. The gene calls are TRBV5-1 and TRBJ2-1; possible D gene TRBD1, 6 bases. The CDR3 is made up of 15 amino acids. Germline CDR1 SGHRS, CDR2 YFSETQ. The V and J ends lost 0 bases and 9 bases respectively, with 16 bases between them. This chain's CDR3 is CASSLGRQAVGEQFF. CDR3 DNA: TGCGCCAGCAGCTTGGGGCGACAGGCCGTGGGTGAGCAGTTCTTC. Filled out from reference TRBV5-1 and TRBJ2-1, the complete variable domain reads KAGVTQTPRYLIKTRGQQVTLSCSPISGHRSVSWYQQTPGQGLQFLFEYFSETQRNKGNFPGRFSGRQFSNSRSEMNVSTLELGDSALYLCASSLGRQAVGEQFFGPGTRLTVL.

The sample holds a few counts of this clonotype. The V gene is TRBV18, the J gene TRBJ1-6; D might be TRBD1 (5 bases). The V end lost 3 bases, the J end lost 10 bases, and 16 bases lay between the germline ends. The CDR3 contains 15 residues. Germline lookup yields CDR1 KGHSH and CDR2 LQKENI. This chain's CDR3 is CASSPLSIRDSPLHF. DNA of the CDR3: TGTGCCAGCTCACCCCTAAGTATCAGGGACTCACCCCTCCACTTT.

This clonotype was counted a few times. The chain employs TRBV20-1 and TRBJ1-3; 8 nucleotides align to TRBD1. The J segment lost 2 bases and the V segment lost 6 bases, leaving 15 bases of the junction unmatched. The CDR3 consists of 17 residues. The germline gives CDR1 DFQATT, CDR2 SNEGSKA (reference sequence). The CDR3 region is CSASGTGYQAAGNTIYF. CDR3 in DNA: TGCAGTGCCTCCGGGACAGGATATCAAGCGGCTGGAAACACCATATATTTT.

This clonotype was picked up many times. This sequence joins TRBV2 and TRBJ2-5, with D perhaps being TRBD1 or TRBD2 (6 bases each). The CDR3 sequence is 16 residues long. The germline CDR1 and CDR2 sequences are SNHLY and FYNNEI. Trimming took off 6 bases at V and 5 bases at J, with 22 bases between the two ends. CDR3: CASSASGGPLRETQYF. The CDR3 DNA follows: TGTGCCAGCAGCGCTTCTGGGGGGCCGCTCCGGGAGACCCAGTACTTC.

This clonotype was recorded once. Since a much larger clone is just one base distant, this may be a read error. This chain connects TRBV20-1 to TRBJ1-2; tentative D call: TRBD1 (5 bases). Per germline, CDR1 DFQATT and CDR2 SNEGSKA (reference sequence). There are 14 residues in the CDR3. The CDR3 DNA is TGCGGTGCTAGAGAGGCAGGGAGTGTCTATGGCTACACCTTC. This codes for CGAREAGSVYGYTF.

This clonotype was counted ten times or more. The CDR3 is CAWAAGFNQPQHF. The DNA for the CDR3 is TGTGCCTGGGCGGCAGGGTTTAATCAGCCCCAGCATTTT. V gene TRBV30 combines with J gene TRBJ1-5; perhaps TRBD1 as D (5 bases). V lost 5 bases to trimming and J lost 4 bases, with 12 bases between them. The CDR3 loop spans 13 amino acids. CDR1 is GTSNPN and CDR2 is SVGIG in the germline V gene (reference sequence). The full variable domain, with the rest looked up from reference TRBV30 and TRBJ1-5, is SQTIHQWPATLVQPVGSPLSLECTVEGTSNPNLYWYRQAAGRGLQLLFYSVGIGQISSEVPQNLSASRPQDRQFILSSKKLLLSDSGFYLCAWAAGFNQPQHFGDGTRLSIL.

This clonotype occurred many times. V gene TRBV7-9 combines with J gene TRBJ2-3; either TRBD1 or TRBD2 may fit D (5 bases each). CDR1 and CDR2 from the germline V gene are SEHNR and FQNEAQ (reference sequence). V lost 5 bases and J 4 bases, leaving 19 bases between the germline ends. The CDR3 length is 16 residues. The CDR3 bases are TGTGCCAGCAGCCCTCGGGACCCCGTGGGGGCAGATACGCAGTATTTT. This sequence encodes CASSPRDPVGADTQYF. The complete variable domain, with remaining parts taken from reference TRBV7-9 and TRBJ2-3, reads DTGVSQNPRHKITKRGQNVTFRCDPISEHNRLYWYRQTLGQGPEFLTYFQNEAQLEKSRLLSDRFSAERPKGSFSTLEIQRTEQGDSAMYLCASSPRDPVGADTQYFGPGTRLTVL.

Many counts were recorded for this clonotype. The chain recombines TRBV7-9 with TRBJ2-1; 8 positions agree with TRBD1. This CDR3 spans 15 amino acids. The germline V gene encodes CDR1 SEHNR and CDR2 FQNEAQ (reference sequence). V lost 4 bases and J lost 9; bases outside the gene matches: 11. The CDR3 protein is CASSSIPGQGSEQFF. The CDR3 bases are TGTGCCAGCAGCTCAATACCCGGACAGGGCAGTGAGCAGTTCTTC.

The rearrangement uses TRBV19 and TRBJ2-1, with 12 nucleotides matching TRBD2. The J segment lost 5 bases and the V segment lost 3 bases, leaving 5 bases of the junction unmatched. CDR1 and CDR2 from the germline V gene are LNHDA and SQIVND (reference sequence). The CDR3 contains 16 residues. The CDR3 is CASSMLLAGGNNEQFF. CDR3 DNA: TGTGCCAGTAGTATGCTTCTAGCGGGGGGGAACAATGAGCAGTTCTTC. Based on the CDR3 plus reference TRBV19 and TRBJ2-1, the full variable domain is DGGITQSPKYLFRKEGQNVTLSCEQNLNHDAMYWYRQDPGQGLRLIYYSQIVNDFQKGDIAEGYSVSREKKESFPLTVTSAQKNPTAFYLCASSMLLAGGNNEQFFGPGTRLTVL.

This clonotype has ten or more counts. This rearrangement joins TRBV10-3 to TRBJ2-1; TRBD2 matches 7 bases. The CDR3 is 14 residues long. Germline CDR1 is ENHRY and CDR2 is SYGVKD. V lost 8 bases, J lost 9 bases, and 13 bases stayed unmatched. CDR3 sequence: CAIGRPAGSAEQFF. DNA for the CDR3: TGTGCCATCGGTCGGCCAGCGGGGTCGGCTGAGCAGTTCTTC.

This clonotype was counted at least ten times. V and J are TRBV27 and TRBJ2-7; 7 bases align to TRBD2. The V gene end was trimmed by 3 bases and the J gene end by 2 bases; junction bases not matched to a gene: 10. The germline V gene encodes CDR1 MNHEY and CDR2 SMNVEV (reference sequence). This CDR3 spans 16 amino acids. CDR3 loop: CASSLSSGEITYEQYF. CDR3 nucleotide sequence: TGTGCCAGCAGTTTGTCTAGCGGAGAGATAACCTACGAGCAGTACTTC.

As regards this clonotype: A much larger clone sits a single nucleotide away, making a read error possible. V gene TRBV11-3 combines with J gene TRBJ2-1; D tentatively fits TRBD1 or TRBD2 (6 bases each). The CDR3 has 14 residues. Germline loops: CDR1 SGHNT, CDR2 YENEEA. CDR3 bases: TGTGTCAGCAGCTTAGTCCGGGGGCGCAATGAGCAGTTCTTC. Its protein is CVSSLVRGRNEQFF.

The table lists this clonotype with many counts. V is TRBV19 and J is TRBJ1-1; weak D call: TRBD1 (6 bases). This CDR3 is 15 amino acids long. V gave up 6 bases and J gave up 0 bases, with 14 bases separating them. The germline V gene has CDR1 LNHDA and CDR2 SQIVND (reference sequence). The CDR3 sequence: CASRLAGGLNTEAFF. CDR3 nucleotide sequence: TGTGCCAGTAGGCTAGCGGGGGGGCTGAACACTGAAGCTTTCTTT.

Ten or more counts support this clonotype. This chain joins TRBV2 and TRBJ1-4; 8 bases agree with TRBD1. Germline values: CDR1 SNHLY, CDR2 FYNNEI. The CDR3 runs 16 residues. With 6 bases clipped from V and 8 bases from J, the junction kept 14 bases outside the gene matches. The CDR3 here is CASREPRTGWDEKLFF. CDR3 bases: TGTGCCAGCAGAGAACCACGGACAGGGTGGGACGAAAAACTGTTTTTT. The full variable domain, in which reference TRBV2 and TRBJ1-4 provide the parts outside the CDR3, is EPEVTQTPSHQVTQMGQEVILRCVPISNHLYFYWYRQILGQKVEFLVSFYNNEISEKSEIFDDQFSVERPDGSNFTLKIRSTKLEDSAMYFCASREPRTGWDEKLFFGSGTQLSVL.

This clonotype has more than one count but fewer than ten. The V gene is TRBV5-6, the J gene TRBJ1-4; the D gene is possibly TRBD1 (5 bases). Germline CDR1 SGHDT, CDR2 YYEEEE. The V end lost 0 bases, the J end lost 7 bases, and 10 bases lay between the germline ends. The CDR3 consists of 14 residues. The CDR3: CASSLDGTVEKLFF. The CDR3 nucleotides are TGTGCCAGCAGCTTGGACGGGACCGTTGAAAAACTGTTTTTT. Drawing the rest from reference TRBV5-6 and TRBJ1-4, the complete variable domain is DAGVTQSPTHLIKTRGQQVTLRCSPKSGHDTVSWYQQALGQGPQFIFQYYEEEERQRGNFPDRFSGHQFPNYSSELNVNALLLGDSALYLCASSLDGTVEKLFFGSGTQLSVL.

This clonotype was counted at least ten times. The chain combines TRBV9 with TRBJ2-7, with D possibly being TRBD2 (6 bases). The CDR3 has 14 residues. V lost 0 bases, J lost 3 bases, and 10 bases lay in between. Germline lookup yields CDR1 SGDLS and CDR2 YYNGEE. The CDR3 nucleotides read TGTGCCAGCAGCGTAGGCGGGGAGAACTACGAGCAGTACTTC. Translating it yields CASSVGGENYEQYF.

This clonotype occurred many times. V gene TRBV12-3 or TRBV12-4 combines with J gene TRBJ2-3, with 10 bases lining up with TRBD1. V lost 3 bases, J lost 2 bases, and 11 bases stayed unmatched. The CDR3 covers 18 residues. CDR3 in amino acids: CASSFGDRGRGYTDTQYF. The CDR3 nucleotides read TGTGCCAGCAGTTTTGGGGACAGGGGAAGGGGGTACACAGATACGCAGTATTTT.

In this sample, this clonotype turned up a few times. The genes are TRBV11-2 and TRBJ1-2, with D hard to call. The V end lost 5 bases, the J end lost 8 bases, and 15 bases lay between the germline ends. Germline CDR1 SGHAT, CDR2 FQNNGV. The CDR3 is 13 amino acids. The CDR3 here is CASSPNLAWGYTF. Here the CDR3 DNA reads TGTGCCAGCAGCCCGAATCTGGCCTGGGGCTACACCTTC.

This clonotype was observed at least ten times. J is TRBJ2-5 and V is TRBV3-1; no clear D. The CDR3 is 15 amino acids. CDR1 is LGHDT and CDR2 is YNNKEL in the germline V gene (reference sequence). The V and J ends lost 0 bases and 7 bases respectively, with 15 bases between them. The CDR3 region is CASSQDWTVKGTQYF. As DNA, the CDR3 is TGTGCCAGCAGCCAAGATTGGACCGTAAAGGGGACCCAGTACTTC.

The chain is built from TRBV12-3 or TRBV12-4 and TRBJ2-7; weak D call: TRBD1 (6 bases). V dropped 4 bases and J dropped 0 bases, with 13 bases sitting between them. The length of the CDR3 is 15 residues. The CDR3 coding sequence is TGTGCCAGCAGTTGGGGGCGCAGGGGCTCCTACGAGCAGTACTTC. Translation: CASSWGRRGSYEQYF.

V and J are TRBV20-1 and TRBJ2-7, with D possibly being TRBD2 (6 bases). The CDR3 loop spans 15 amino acids. Germline V lookup: CDR1 DFQATT, CDR2 SNEGSKA (reference sequence). Trimming took off 4 bases at V and 2 bases at J, with 18 bases between the two ends. Written as DNA, the CDR3 is TGCAGTGCTAATGACTATAGCGGAAAGCCCTACGAGCAGTACTTC. Its translation: CSANDYSGKPYEQYF.

This clonotype was recorded many times. The V call is TRBV6-1, the J call TRBJ2-7, with 10 bases fitting TRBD1. The CDR3 runs 14 residues. Germline loops: CDR1 MNHNS, CDR2 SASEGT. The V gene end was trimmed by 5 bases and the J gene end by 4 bases; junction bases not matched to a gene: 5. The CDR3 sequence is CASSLDRGRYEQYF. The CDR3 bases are TGTGCCAGCAGTCTGGACAGGGGGAGGTACGAGCAGTACTTC.

This clonotype was seen many times. The gene calls are TRBV7-2 and TRBJ2-7, with 8 bases fitting TRBD2. The CDR3 has 15 amino acids. Germline V lookup: CDR1 SGHTA, CDR2 FQGNSA. J was trimmed by 3 bases and V by 1 base; bases with no gene match: 5. The chain's CDR3 is CASSLVGGGNYEQYF. The CDR3, as DNA: TGTGCCAGCAGCTTAGTCGGCGGGGGGAACTACGAGCAGTACTTC.

V usage is TRBV19 and J usage is TRBJ1-2, with 7 bases fitting TRBD1. CDR3 length equals 13 residues. CDR1 is LNHDA and CDR2 is SQIVND in the germline V gene (reference sequence). J gave up 4 bases and V 7 bases, and 6 bases lay outside the gene matches. The CDR3 protein is CASTIGTVYGYTF. The CDR3 DNA follows: TGTGCCAGTACCATAGGGACAGTCTATGGCTACACCTTC. The full variable domain, rest sourced from reference TRBV19 and TRBJ1-2, is DGGITQSPKYLFRKEGQNVTLSCEQNLNHDAMYWYRQDPGQGLRLIYYSQIVNDFQKGDIAEGYSVSREKKESFPLTVTSAQKNPTAFYLCASTIGTVYGYTFGSGTRLTVV.

This clonotype has at least ten counts. This chain's CDR3 is CSAPQVGLSDTQYF. In DNA form, the CDR3 reads TGCAGTGCTCCCCAGGTGGGCCTGTCGGATACGCAGTATTTT. The V call is TRBV20-1, the J call TRBJ2-3; no clear D gene. This CDR3 has 14 amino acids. Trimming took 5 bases from V and 6 from J, leaving 18 bases between them. In germline, CDR1 is DFQATT, CDR2 SNEGSKA (reference sequence).

This clonotype was picked up many times. The chain couples TRBV24-1 to TRBJ2-7; D call uncertain. This CDR3 has 12 residues. The V gene's germline CDR1 is KGHDR and CDR2 SFDVKD. Trimming removed 3 bases from V and 5 bases from J, with 7 bases in between. For the CDR3, the DNA is TGTGCCACCAGTGATCCGAGGAACGAGCAGTACTTC. The encoded protein is CATSDPRNEQYF.

This clonotype was counted many times. CDR3 nucleotides: TGTGCCAGCAGTTTGACTTCTAGACAGGGCGTCACTGAAGCTTTCTTT. Translated, it gives CASSLTSRQGVTEAFF. The rearrangement uses TRBV12-3 or TRBV12-4 and TRBJ1-1, with 7 bases matching TRBD1. The CDR3 contains 16 residues. Germline trimming cut 3 bases from V and 4 bases from J; bases unmatched to any gene: 11.

This clonotype was observed many times. The chain links TRBV2 to TRBJ1-1; D not resolved. The CDR3 length is 16 residues. Germline assignment: CDR1 SNHLY and CDR2 FYNNEI. Trimming removed 8 bases at V and 1 base at J, with 20 bases between. The CDR3 reads CASSPNGRASNTEAFF. The CDR3 bases are TGTGCCAGCTCCCCCAACGGTAGAGCCTCGAACACTGAAGCTTTCTTT. The variable domain in full, with the rest retrieved from reference TRBV2 and TRBJ1-1, is EPEVTQTPSHQVTQMGQEVILRCVPISNHLYFYWYRQILGQKVEFLVSFYNNEISEKSEIFDDQFSVERPDGSNFTLKIRSTKLEDSAMYFCASSPNGRASNTEAFFGQGTRLTVV.

The rearrangement uses TRBV29-1 and TRBJ2-5, with TRBD2 identical over 9 bases. The CDR3 spans 16 residues. V shed 2 bases, J shed 4 bases, and the junction held 11 bases outside the gene matches. Germline V CDR1 and CDR2: SQVTM, ANQGSEA. The chain's CDR3 is CSVESLAGWHRETQYF. The DNA for the CDR3 is TGCAGCGTTGAAAGTCTAGCGGGGTGGCATCGAGAGACCCAGTACTTC.

This clonotype has a count of ten or more. V gene TRBV19 combines with J gene TRBJ1-1; possible D gene TRBD1, 6 bases. The germline gives CDR1 LNHDA, CDR2 SQIVND (reference sequence). Trimming shortened V by 5 bases and J by 0 bases, and 19 bases separated the two germline ends. CDR3 length equals 17 residues. CDR3 sequence reads: CASSPRDLRTVNTEAFF. DNA for the CDR3: TGTGCCAGTAGTCCGAGAGACCTTCGGACAGTGAACACTGAAGCTTTCTTT.